Below, 14 T cell receptor beta chains from the same sample are listed, as sequenced in a study of chemoradiotherapy in HPV16-positive cancers (dated by TCRdb to between 2021 and 2024). The library was prepared using the immunoSEQ multiplex PCR assay. Drawn from immuneACCESS, this table holds only the in-frame rearrangements with V and J called that TCRdb kept. Clones are partly lost; checked studies trace under half to an unresolved V gene and leave the rest unexplained. This sample lists about 12,000 clones; around nine tenths were detected once. The top ten clones comprise roughly 5.2% of the sample. Sequenced material: blood, taken from a patient who underwent chemoradiotherapy. The origin of the receptors is a human donor with HPV-associated anogenital cancer.

J is TRBJ2-7 and V is TRBV2; D is unresolved. V was pared by 5 bases and J by 2 bases, with 10 bases between. The CDR3 is made up of 13 amino acids. The V gene's germline CDR1 is SNHLY and CDR2 FYNNEI. CDR3 protein: CASSPRYAYEQYV. In DNA, the CDR3 is TGTGCCAGCAGTCCGAGGTATGCCTACGAGCAGTACGTC.

V is TRBV2 and J is TRBJ2-2; D gene ambiguous. Germline V gene lookup returns CDR1 SNHLY and CDR2 FYNNEI. The V gene lost 10 bases and the J gene lost 4 bases, with 16 bases spanning the gap. The CDR3 loop spans 14 amino acids. The CDR3 loop is CATSPPGRTGELFF. The CDR3 coding sequence is TGTGCCACCTCTCCTCCAGGTCGCACCGGGGAGCTGTTTTTT.

The chain combines TRBV19 with TRBJ1-1, with D unresolved. The germline gives CDR1 LNHDA, CDR2 SQIVND (reference sequence). Trimming stripped 6 bases from V and 5 bases from J, with 13 bases between. The CDR3 is 13 residues long. The chain's CDR3 is CASRTLGGTEAFF. The DNA for the CDR3 is TGTGCCAGTAGGACCCTAGGCGGGACTGAAGCTTTCTTT. Variable domain in full (rest from reference TRBV19 and TRBJ1-1): DGGITQSPKYLFRKEGQNVTLSCEQNLNHDAMYWYRQDPGQGLRLIYYSQIVNDFQKGDIAEGYSVSREKKESFPLTVTSAQKNPTAFYLCASRTLGGTEAFFGQGTRLTVV.

The V gene is TRBV10-3, the J gene TRBJ1-1; perhaps TRBD1 as D (6 bases). V lost 6 bases, J lost 8 bases, and 10 bases lay in between. The CDR3 length is 11 residues. Germline CDR1 and CDR2: ENHRY and SYGVKD. The DNA of the CDR3 is TGTGCCATCAGCGACGGGGGCGAAGCTTTCTTT. This sequence encodes CAISDGGEAFF.

The chain joins TRBV18 to TRBJ2-2, with D maybe TRBD1 (6 bases). V was shortened by 2 bases and J by 6 bases, with 13 bases between the two germline ends. Germline V gene lookup returns CDR1 KGHSH and CDR2 LQKENI. CDR3 length: 15 amino acids. The CDR3, as DNA: TGTGCCAGCTCACCATACAGGGTCGAAGCCGGGGAGCTGTTTTTT. Its protein is CASSPYRVEAGELFF. The full variable domain, completed using reference TRBV18 and TRBJ2-2, is NAGVMQNPRHLVRRRGQEARLRCSPMKGHSHVYWYRQLPEEGLKFMVYLQKENIIDESGMPKERFSAEFPKEGPSILRIQQVVRGDSAAYFCASSPYRVEAGELFFGEGSRLTVL.

This clone occurred once. The chain combines TRBV5-1 with TRBJ1-1, with D perhaps matching TRBD1 (5 bases). The CDR3 loop spans 12 amino acids. V lost 3 bases to trimming and J lost 6 bases, with 9 bases between them. Germline CDR1 reads SGHRS; CDR2 reads YFSETQ. Written as DNA, the CDR3 is TGCGCCAGCAGCTCAGGGTTCGCTGAAGCTTTCTTT. As protein: CASSSGFAEAFF.

This rearrangement joins TRBV28 to TRBJ1-5, with no clear D. CDR3 size: 16 residues. Germline V lookup: CDR1 MDHEN, CDR2 SYDVKM. The ends were cut back, 10 bases at V and 0 bases at J, with 19 bases in the middle. Written as DNA, the CDR3 is TGTGCCACCGATGACGGCTACGGCAATAGCAATCAGCCCCAGCATTTT. Amino acid sequence: CATDDGYGNSNQPQHF.

The rearrangement uses TRBV9 and TRBJ2-5; TRBD1 might be the D (6 bases). V was clipped by 4 bases and J by 4 bases, with 17 bases between them. Germline assignment: CDR1 SGDLS and CDR2 YYNGEE. The CDR3 sequence is 15 residues long. The CDR3 reads CASSPSHRAGETQYF. In DNA, the CDR3 is TGTGCCAGCAGCCCCTCCCACAGGGCAGGAGAGACCCAGTACTTC.

The V and J genes are TRBV30 and TRBJ1-4; D gene unclear. V was clipped by 4 bases and J by 10 bases, with 22 bases between them. CDR1 and CDR2 (germline): GTSNPN, SVGIG (reference sequence). The CDR3 extends over 15 amino acids. CDR3: CAWKWASNPKAKLFF. CDR3 nucleotide sequence: TGTGCCTGGAAGTGGGCTAGCAATCCCAAGGCAAAACTGTTTTTT.

The V and J genes are TRBV27 and TRBJ1-1, with TRBD1 as a possible D gene (5 bases). V shed 10 bases and J shed 5 bases, with 20 bases lying between them. The germline V gene has CDR1 MNHEY and CDR2 SMNVEV (reference sequence). This CDR3 has 14 amino acids. The CDR3 here is CATVAGGSGTEAFF. Written as DNA, the CDR3 is TGTGCCACCGTGGCCGGGGGAAGTGGGACTGAAGCTTTCTTT.

This sequence joins TRBV19 and TRBJ2-5; 8 nucleotides line up with TRBD2. Trimming removed 5 bases from V and 7 bases from J; junction bases left unmatched: 12. Germline V lookup: CDR1 LNHDA, CDR2 SQIVND (reference sequence). CDR3 size: 15 residues. CDR3 amino acids: CASSASGLAKATQYF. In nucleotides, the CDR3 is TGTGCCAGTAGTGCCTCTGGACTAGCAAAGGCGACCCAGTACTTC. Drawing the rest from reference TRBV19 and TRBJ2-5, the complete variable domain is DGGITQSPKYLFRKEGQNVTLSCEQNLNHDAMYWYRQDPGQGLRLIYYSQIVNDFQKGDIAEGYSVSREKKESFPLTVTSAQKNPTAFYLCASSASGLAKATQYFGPGTRLLVL.

V and J are TRBV5-1 and TRBJ2-2; no reliable D call. The CDR3 is 15 residues long. The V end was cut by 1 base, the J end by 2 bases, with 9 bases between. Germline values: CDR1 SGHRS, CDR2 YFSETQ. This CDR3 reads CASSLNGRNTGELFF. The CDR3 region has the DNA TGCGCCAGCAGCTTGAACGGTAGAAACACCGGGGAGCTGTTTTTT.

The CDR3 DNA follows: TGTGCCAGTAGGACTAGCGGGGGGTCCTACAATGAGCAGTTCTTC. As protein: CASRTSGGSYNEQFF. The J gene is TRBJ2-1, the V gene TRBV6-1, with 14 bases lining up with TRBD2. The junction had 2 bases not matched to a gene; V was cut back by 9 bases and J by 1 base. CDR3 length equals 15 residues. Germline V CDR1 and CDR2: MNHNS, SASEGT.

The J gene is TRBJ2-7, the V gene TRBV12-5, with 8 bases lining up with TRBD2. Trimming removed 0 bases from V and 2 bases from J; junction bases left unmatched: 12. Germline V gives CDR1 LGHNT, CDR2 FRNRAP. The CDR3 consists of 18 residues. The CDR3 nucleotides read TGTGCTAGTGGTTTGGTACGCGGGGGGCCCACGAGGGCCTACGAGCAGTACTTC. It translates to CASGLVRGGPTRAYEQYF.